Listed below are T cell receptor beta chains from one sample, sequenced in a study of cytomegalovirus exposure and HLA in healthy donors. Profiling relied on immunoSEQ multiplex PCR, and the TCRdb table lists in-frame clones only, not all of them. This sample has about 140,000 clones, with more than 70% found just once. The sequenced sample was PBMCs. These receptors all come from a man in his forties or fifties in good health and CMV-seronegative. The CDR3 runs from the conserved cysteine through the conserved F or W. The D gene is left open where the match is weak.

d_gene	v_gene	j_gene	CDR3aa
NA	TRBV28	TRBJ2-5	CASSVSRGLGSWETQYF
TRBD1	TRBV18	TRBJ1-5	CASSPGGAGRQGSQPQHF
TRBD1	TRBV19	TRBJ1-5	CASRSGGLLNQPQHF
TRBD2	TRBV9	TRBJ2-2	CASSVVGTSGTGELFF
TRBD1	TRBV6-1	TRBJ1-6	CASSEWTGPSPLHF
TRBD1	TRBV19	TRBJ1-5	CASSIGRGRQPQHF
NA	TRBV19	TRBJ2-1	CASSIVGGSSYNEQFF
TRBD2	TRBV13	TRBJ2-7	CASSFGTSGNGEQYF
NA	TRBV30	TRBJ2-6	CAWSNAGLAGANVLTF
NA	TRBV7-6	TRBJ1-1	CASSLAFKGMKTEAFF
TRBD1	TRBV12-5	TRBJ1-2	CASGLGQAGKSYTF
NA	TRBV28	TRBJ2-7	CASIAGRLRGEQYF
TRBD2	TRBV5-1	TRBJ2-5	CASSRVSGRVQETQYF
TRBD1	TRBV27	TRBJ2-7	CASSLYLDRGPDEQYF
TRBD1	TRBV7-9	TRBJ1-1	CASSPGTGGMNTEAFF
NA	TRBV7-2	TRBJ1-6	CASSLRGGGNSPLHF
NA	TRBV5-4	TRBJ2-3	CASSSNTDTQYF
NA	TRBV27	TRBJ1-5	CASKSGYNQPQHF
TRBD2	TRBV29-1	TRBJ2-7	CSVEFASGGYEQYF
NA	TRBV7-9	TRBJ2-3	CASSLFSVTSTDTQYF
TRBD2	TRBV19	TRBJ2-3	CASSTQLVAGGGSDTQYF
TRBD1	TRBV5-1	TRBJ2-7	CASSNDRGNYEQYF
TRBD2	TRBV5-1	TRBJ2-3	CASSSSGRAGDTQYF
TRBD1	TRBV2	TRBJ1-6	CASSEWDREYSPLHF
NA	TRBV7-9	TRBJ1-4	CASSLAAVRVEKLFF
NA	TRBV7-9	TRBJ2-2	CASSLAFGGANTGELFF
NA	TRBV5-1	TRBJ2-5	CASSPAEGQETQYF
TRBD1	TRBV4-1	TRBJ1-6	CASSLRQGWNSPLHF
TRBD2	TRBV5-1	TRBJ2-3	CASSFWGLAGVTDTQYF
NA	TRBV2	TRBJ2-1	CAGSLGGNEQFF
TRBD2	TRBV18	TRBJ2-1	CASSPPSGGAYNEQFF
NA	TRBV27	TRBJ1-6	CASKQGSSYNSPLHF
NA	TRBV18	TRBJ2-7	CASSDYARGNLEQYF
TRBD2	TRBV5-1	TRBJ2-2	CASSLARLAGVLRTGELFF
TRBD1	TRBV5-4	TRBJ2-2	CASSPTGGDAGELFF
TRBD1	TRBV9	TRBJ1-3	CASSASGGSSGNTIYF
TRBD1	TRBV7-2	TRBJ1-4	CASSRGGTGVEKLFF
NA	TRBV23-1	TRBJ2-1	CASSQSRAKNNEQFF
TRBD1	TRBV6-5	TRBJ1-1	CASSLGQGNTEAFF
NA	TRBV5-6	TRBJ2-4	CASSLPSAPKYIQYF
NA	TRBV4-1	TRBJ1-3	CASSQNTGNTIYF